This TCR beta chain was sequenced for a study of cytomegalovirus exposure and HLA in healthy donors (dated by TCRdb to about 2017). For context, the study as a whole: According to an earlier analysis of a few hundred of the donors, about 170 million T cells yielded roughly 110 million unique TCR beta sequences and about 300 Gb of sequence data. Around 300 gigabases of sequencing data and approximately 93 million unique TCR sequences were included in an early release covering several hundred HLA-typed donors. Of the roughly 400 genotyped donors, approximately 80% fell in the genetic ancestry cluster associated with self-reported Caucasian donors. The aim of the study was to test whether cataloging public T cell receptors could identify signatures of past pathogen exposure. The study profiled the T cell repertoires of 500 to 800 subjects by immunosequencing and related them to cytomegalovirus serostatus. Along with the approximately 600-subject first cohort, a separate validation cohort of 120 different subjects was used. The study combined high-throughput TCR immunosequencing, statistical association of individual TCRs with disease status, and machine learning to predict cytomegalovirus infection status. A later analysis re-analyzed previously published TCR beta repertoires from hundreds of donors and added high-resolution HLA genotyping to study TCR occurrence patterns. Rather than drawing on any new phenotypic data, the later analysis identified candidate immune exposures from TCR beta sequences and the way those sequences occurred across donors. In an earlier analysis of 587 of the donors, high-throughput TCR beta sequencing was used to judge whether each TCR beta V gene segment behaved as functional or pseudogenic. Donor age, sex, ethnicity and CMV serostatus were compiled together with the repertoire data. Genome-wide SNP genotypes for about three fifths of the roughly 700 donors were used in a later genetic analysis, which treated that subset as a discovery cohort. Every discovery cohort repertoire had been produced on one sequencing platform. Both class I and class II loci were covered by HLA typing, at four-digit resolution. Typing coverage varied by locus: about 629-630 donors for A, B, C, DRB1 and DQB1; 500 to 550 for DQA1; about 590 for DPA1; approximately 450 for DPB1. Because of strong linkage in the cohort, roughly five DR-DQ haplotypes were treated as single units for association and clustering. On average, roughly 250,000 unique TCR beta nucleotide sequences were sequenced per donor among some 430 genotyped donors of the cohort, with roughly 18% of those sequences being non-productive.

The library was obtained by the immunoSEQ multiplex PCR assay. The multiplex PCR relied on a mix of 60 forward primers for TCR Vbeta segments and 13 reverse primers for TCR Jbeta segments. A multiplex PCR assay on genomic DNA amplified the CDR3 region of rearranged TCR beta genes. On the Illumina HiSeq System, the amplified TCR beta libraries were sequenced as 87-base-pair reads. Per the original workflow: Across the 700 or so repertoires, a later analysis counted roughly 84 million unique TCR beta chains, around 11 million of which were shared by at least two donors. To remove PCR and sequencing errors, raw reads were error-corrected and collapsed into unique sequences using a nearest-neighbor algorithm that merged closely related sequences. V, D and J gene segments were assigned by aligning CDR3 sequences to IMGT reference sequences. For a sequence to be retained, a match of at least six nucleotides to both a V gene segment and a J gene segment was required. Rearrangements were classified as productive when the CDR3 lacked stop codons and remained in frame with V and J, and all other rearrangements were classified as non-productive. CDR3 was defined by IMGT convention, running from the second conserved V-encoded cysteine to the conserved J-encoded phenylalanine. Sequences without an unambiguous match to a single V gene segment were excluded from the earlier analysis of several hundred of the donors. In an earlier analysis of about 590 of the donors, a V segment was called functional when productive rearrangements were above 56.7%, and segregating when the standard deviation between donors exceeded 5%. To diagnose cytomegalovirus status from the catalog of TCR beta chain sequences, a statistical classification framework was built. A later analysis assigned V and J genes by comparing TCR nucleotide sequences with IMGT/GENE-DB human TR gene sequences. The TCRdist pipeline was used in a later analysis to assign CDR3 sequences and most-parsimonious VDJ recombination scenarios. In a later analysis, each TCR beta chain was defined by its CDR3 amino acid sequence together with its V-gene family, and reads lacking a unique V-gene family were excluded. A later analysis removed 500 to 650 highly shared, low-generation-probability nucleotide sequences to deal with suspected cross-contamination and a sequencing artifact. For each public chain, a later analysis derived a clonal expansion index from normalized ranks of inferred template counts within each repertoire. In a later analysis, generation probabilities were computed using a VDJ recombination model fitted to out-of-frame rearrangements, and the results were checked against IGoR. A later analysis scored TCR-TCR, TCR-HLA and TCR-CMV co-occurrence with hypergeometric tests, applying a repertoire-size bias correction to TCR pairs. In a later analysis, false discovery rates were estimated by permuting HLA or CMV assignments 20 times. In a later analysis, co-occurring TCRs were grouped using DBSCAN, and TCRdist sequence similarity was added for clustering within HLA-allele-positive subsets. Co-occurrence clustering excluded repertoires with fewer than 30,000 or more than 120,000 public chains, plus five with anomalous nucleotide sharing. The table comes from immuneACCESS by way of TCRdb, which keeps in-frame sequences with V and J called. Part of the clones is missing from these tables; in studies checked, under half for an unresolved V gene and the rest for unknown reasons. V and J calls and clone size are as listed in that table; D and trimming were resolved from the DNA. This sample comprises 100,000 to 150,000 clones, over 65% of them detected only once. Roughly 20% of the sample belongs to the ten largest clones.

The cohort consisted of approximately 670 healthy bone marrow donors. At the time of sampling, every cohort member was nominally healthy, though immune exposures that went unrecorded were likely present. The donor was CMV seropositive and belonged to the group of about 290 seropositive cohort members. A peripheral blood sample was provided by each donor, and peripheral blood mononuclear cells were used for TCR beta sequencing. The Qiagen DNeasy Blood Extraction Kit was used to extract genomic DNA from the blood cell samples. Concerning this clone itself: Its antigen remains undetermined. Base qualities are not provided; no much larger clone lies one nucleotide away.

Including cysteine and phenylalanine, the CDR3 has 13 amino acids. Left in the record is the CDR3 DNA by itself, 39 bases read in frame from the first base. CDR1 LNHDA and CDR2 SQIVND are derived from the germline V gene (reference sequence). Trimming at the junction amounts to 6 bases on V and 4 bases on J, and the germline ends lie 12 bases apart. The full study reports these points: It was suggested by the authors that the approach could potentially be generalized to other disease states and immunological phenotypes. A further reported finding was that TCR beta sequences accurately predicted the HLA-A and HLA-B alleles for most subjects in the first cohort. In a later analysis, about 16,000 TCR beta sequences were associated with specific HLA alleles at a false discovery rate of 0.05. In a later analysis, several top co-occurrence clusters were reported to appear linked to parvovirus B19, influenza, CMV and Epstein-Barr virus. In a later genetic analysis, a missense DCLRE1C variant was associated with V-gene and J-gene trimming of TCR beta chains, and the association was replicated in an independent cohort. Only TCR beta chains were sequenced in this cohort, and the absence of alpha or paired-chain data limited detectable features. Across donors, most TCR sequences were observed very rarely, whereas some public TCRs were present in many individuals. A later genetic analysis reported fewer N-insertions in productive TCRs among donors in an Asian-associated ancestry cluster than the approximately 670-donor mean. Immune exposure information for the cohort was limited to CMV serostatus. In the study, approximately 160 TCR beta chains were listed as associated with cytomegalovirus. An earlier analysis of around 600 of the donors showed that most TCR beta V segments appeared in productive rearrangements either about 90% or about 30% of the time, which broadly matched IMGT annotations. Roughly uniform sequencing depth across donors was assumed in presence/absence analyses, although this assumption may not hold. In both the original and validation cohorts, the classifier was reported to diagnose cytomegalovirus status with high specificity and sensitivity. Linkage disequilibrium might explain the correlated functional status among segregating V segments, but an unknown experimental factor could not be ruled out. In a later analysis, TCR association rates were found to vary across HLA loci, with the most associated TCRs seen for DRB1 alleles and the fewest for HLA-C alleles. A cluster of highly shared sequence variants was judged likely to be a technical artifact of the sequencing pipeline. The earlier analysis of approximately 560 of the donors excluded fewer than 20 rarely observed V segments, including chromosome 9 orphons, because counts were too low. Some IMGT-functional V segments, including TRBV6-2 and TRBV6-3, could not be told apart with the 87-base-pair reads, so those segments were excluded. Because HLA typing was unavailable for some donors at each locus, only the typed subset was used in association tests. A few of the identified cytomegalovirus-associated TCR beta chains were confirmed in vitro to be specific for cytomegalovirus antigens. In a later analysis, HLA-associated TCR beta chains were found to be more clonally expanded and to have lower generation probabilities than equally common non-associated chains. When HLA alleles, especially DR and DQ, strongly co-occurred, TCR associations were difficult to assign to individual alleles. A later analysis found that most CMV-associated TCR beta chains appeared HLA-restricted, with HLA associations seemingly driven largely by CMV exposure.

The source of this sequence is a man aged 18 to 30 in good health and CMV-seropositive. The material sequenced was PBMCs. The receptor chain draws on TRBV19 and TRBJ1-2; the D gene is perhaps TRBD1, from 5 matching bases. This receptor carries the CDR3 CASSPNQGYGYTF. The nucleotides read TGTGCCAGTAGCCCCAACCAGGGCTATGGCTACACCTTC.